These T cell receptor beta chains were read from a single sample in a study of T cell repertoires in cytomegalovirus infection. One entry per CDR3 protein results from TCRdb running MiXCR on the reads. The sample carries some 54,000 distinct CDR3 sequences, about 18% recorded once. Which antigens these TCRs recognize remains unknown. Source: CD8+ T cells from cultured PBMCs, taken from culture after CMV antigen stimulation. These receptors were obtained from a human donor in good health (CMV status not recorded). Some clones in this sample may be carry-over from other donors' samples. CDR3s include the opening cysteine and the closing phenylalanine or tryptophan. A D gene is named only where the DNA matches it firmly. Rows give clone size only sometimes, using once, few, many, or a class for an expanded clone.

j_call | clone_size | d_call | v_call | cdr3_nt | cdr3_aa
TRBJ2-1 | NA | TRBD1 | TRBV27 | TGTGCCAGCAGTTTCCGACAGGGGCGGAATGAGCAGTTCTTC | CASSFRQGRNEQFF
TRBJ2-5 | NA | TRBD2 | TRBV7-3 | TGTGCCAGCAGCTTAACGGGACTAGCGGAAGAGACCCAGTACTTC | CASSLTGLAEETQYF
TRBJ2-3 | NA | TRBD2 | TRBV11-2 | TGTGCCAGCAGCTTAGATCTAGCGGGGGAGAGCACAGATACGCAGTATTTT | CASSLDLAGESTDTQYF
TRBJ2-5 | NA | NA | TRBV6-2/TRBV6-3 | TGTGCCAGCAGTAGGAGGGGCCAAGAGACCCAGTACTTC | CASSRRGQETQYF
TRBJ1-5 | few | NA | TRBV11-2 | TGTGCCAGCAGCCCCGGCGGAAGGGGAGGCAATCAGCCCCAGCATTTT | CASSPGGRGGNQPQHF
TRBJ1-2 | NA | TRBD1 | TRBV7-9 | TGTGCCAGCAGCTTGACAGGGAGAAGGGCTGGCTACACCTTC | CASSLTGRRAGYTF
TRBJ1-2 | few | TRBD1 | TRBV12-3/TRBV12-4 | TGTGCCAGCAGTTCCAAGTGGGGACAGAACTATGGCTACACCTTC | CASSSKWGQNYGYTF
TRBJ1-2 | few | NA | TRBV6-6 | TGTGCCAGCAGTTACGGAGGGAGAGATAACTATGGCTACACCTTC | CASSYGGRDNYGYTF
TRBJ1-2 | NA | NA | TRBV12-3/TRBV12-4 | TGTGCCAGCAGTTTACGAGCAGGGAGCCATGGCTACACCTTC | CASSLRAGSHGYTF
TRBJ1-1 | few | TRBD1 | TRBV7-9 | TGTGCCAGCAGTCCACAGGGGAGCACTGAAGCTTTCTTT | CASSPQGSTEAFF
TRBJ1-1 | NA | NA | TRBV6-5 | TGTGCCAGCAGTTACCGACGATCAGGGGTGCTGAACACTGAAGCTTTCTTT | CASSYRRSGVLNTEAFF
TRBJ2-1 | NA | NA | TRBV2 | TGTGCCAGCAGTGAAGCCCGGAATGAGCAGTTCTTC | CASSEARNEQFF
TRBJ1-2 | NA | NA | TRBV7-9 | TGTGCCAGCAGTCCCGGCCTTGGGGACTATGGCTACACCTTC | CASSPGLGDYGYTF
TRBJ1-2 | NA | NA | TRBV27 | TGTGCCACCTCCAAAAACCCCCTCTATGGCTACACCTTC | CATSKNPLYGYTF
TRBJ2-5 | few | TRBD1 | TRBV28 | TGTGCCAGCAGATACCAACAGGGGGCGAGAGAGACCCAGTACTTC | CASRYQQGARETQYF
TRBJ2-1 | NA | NA | TRBV7-7 | TGTGCCAGCAGCTTAGTGTTAGGCTCCTACAATGAGCAGTTCTTC | CASSLVLGSYNEQFF
TRBJ2-7 | few | NA | TRBV7-2 | TGTGCCAGCAGCTTAGTCCCGTACGAGCAGTACTTC | CASSLVPYEQYF
TRBJ2-1 | few | NA | TRBV11-2 | TGTGCCAGCAGCTTAGCGGACGGCCCCTACAATGAGCAGTTCTTC | CASSLADGPYNEQFF
TRBJ2-5 | NA | TRBD2 | TRBV6-5 | TGTGCCAGCAGTTACAAACTAGCGGGAGAGACCCAGTACTTC | CASSYKLAGETQYF
TRBJ1-4 | NA | NA | TRBV12-3/TRBV12-4 | TGTGCCAGCAGTTTAGGCCCCTCGGGTGGAAAGCTGTTTTTT | CASSLGPSGGKLFF
TRBJ2-1 | NA | TRBD1 | TRBV27 | TGTGCCAGCACCAGACCGGGACAGGGTATGCGTGAGCAGTTCTTC | CASTRPGQGMREQFF